This is a list of T cell receptor beta chains from one sample in a study of cytomegalovirus exposure and HLA in healthy donors. Generated by immunoSEQ multiplex PCR, the TCRdb table keeps only in-frame clones and is missing some. The data contain 120,000 or so clones, about 70% of them singletons. The sample was PBMCs. These receptors all come from a woman aged 40-49 years in good health and CMV-seronegative. CDR3s include the opening cysteine and the closing phenylalanine or tryptophan.

v_gene: TRBV7-2
j_gene: TRBJ2-1
CDR3aa: CASSSRTRGEQFF

v_gene: TRBV7-2
j_gene: -
CDR3aa: CASGGRQGSEQYF

v_gene: TRBV4-2
j_gene: TRBJ1-1
CDR3aa: CASSQETKGARAKDTEAFF

v_gene: TRBV23-1
j_gene: TRBJ2-7
CDR3aa: CASSQYETGAPPYEQYF

v_gene: TRBV27
j_gene: TRBJ2-4
CDR3aa: CASSLDFGNIQYF

v_gene: TRBV30
j_gene: TRBJ2-7
CDR3aa: CAWGTGGYEQYF

v_gene: TRBV19
j_gene: TRBJ1-2
CDR3aa: CASSTWDSELSYGYTF

v_gene: TRBV10-3
j_gene: TRBJ2-3
CDR3aa: CAISEPPGTSGGNTQYF

v_gene: TRBV5-1
j_gene: TRBJ2-5
CDR3aa: CASSLYGQGGETQYF

v_gene: TRBV7-9
j_gene: TRBJ2-3
CDR3aa: CASSLATDRGSTDTQYF

v_gene: TRBV7-8
j_gene: TRBJ1-6
CDR3aa: CASSLVGTGGSPLHF

v_gene: TRBV6-5
j_gene: -
CDR3aa: CASRSTGTDTYEQYF

v_gene: TRBV5-4
j_gene: TRBJ2-7
CDR3aa: CASSLSRGSSYEQYF

v_gene: TRBV29-1
j_gene: TRBJ2-7
CDR3aa: CSVAIGGSYEQYF

v_gene: TRBV11-1
j_gene: TRBJ2-4
CDR3aa: CASSLGAGAKNIQYF

v_gene: TRBV2
j_gene: TRBJ2-3
CDR3aa: CASEKGYEDTQYF

v_gene: TRBV13
j_gene: TRBJ2-1
CDR3aa: CASGTRASIEQFF

v_gene: TRBV4-3
j_gene: TRBJ2-2
CDR3aa: CASSQDRDRAGTGELFF

v_gene: TRBV28
j_gene: TRBJ1-2
CDR3aa: CANQGNYGYTF

v_gene: TRBV2
j_gene: TRBJ1-1
CDR3aa: CASRTSTGGTEAFF

v_gene: TRBV4-1
j_gene: TRBJ2-3
CDR3aa: CASSFPGYVQRTSGRPTDTQYF

v_gene: TRBV7-2
j_gene: TRBJ1-2
CDR3aa: CASSSSGGNYGYTF

v_gene: TRBV11-2
j_gene: TRBJ1-1
CDR3aa: CASSPSPVNTEAFF

v_gene: TRBV7-9
j_gene: TRBJ2-7
CDR3aa: CASSAGTTYEQYF

v_gene: TRBV6-4
j_gene: TRBJ1-6
CDR3aa: CAMARDKGYSPLHF

v_gene: TRBV14
j_gene: TRBJ1-6
CDR3aa: CASSFRGNSPLHF

v_gene: TRBV4-3
j_gene: TRBJ1-1
CDR3aa: CASSQVMAENTEAFF

v_gene: TRBV6-5
j_gene: TRBJ1-3
CDR3aa: CASSYQGLFSGNTIYF

v_gene: TRBV5-1
j_gene: TRBJ2-5
CDR3aa: CASSLGQGVETQYF

v_gene: TRBV7-9
j_gene: TRBJ1-4
CDR3aa: CASSPQQGLEKLFF

v_gene: TRBV20-1
j_gene: TRBJ2-7
CDR3aa: CSARTGYEQYF

v_gene: TRBV5-8
j_gene: TRBJ2-3
CDR3aa: CASSLGRDSSTDTQYF

v_gene: TRBV5-6
j_gene: TRBJ2-7
CDR3aa: CASSLGYLGLYEQYF

v_gene: TRBV7-9
j_gene: TRBJ2-1
CDR3aa: CSSSYKRAGGWNEQFF

v_gene: TRBV5-4
j_gene: TRBJ2-7
CDR3aa: CASSLSLAVSYEQYF

v_gene: TRBV6-1
j_gene: TRBJ2-7
CDR3aa: CASSEGTIHYEQYF

v_gene: TRBV27
j_gene: TRBJ2-3
CDR3aa: CASSLGRARGRRTDTQYF

v_gene: TRBV18
j_gene: TRBJ1-5
CDR3aa: CASSLGQFNQPQHF

v_gene: TRBV27
j_gene: TRBJ2-7
CDR3aa: CASSLAGVFYEQYF

v_gene: TRBV4-1
j_gene: TRBJ2-1
CDR3aa: CASSHLGGLNEQFF

v_gene: TRBV7-2
j_gene: TRBJ2-7
CDR3aa: CASSPGGSTTYEQYF

v_gene: TRBV7-9
j_gene: TRBJ2-7
CDR3aa: CASRLAGDSQYEQYF

v_gene: TRBV13
j_gene: TRBJ2-5
CDR3aa: CASSRRGQETQYF

v_gene: TRBV6-1
j_gene: TRBJ1-1
CDR3aa: CASSEGRNTEAFF

v_gene: TRBV10-3
j_gene: TRBJ1-1
CDR3aa: CAISAGGTEAFF

v_gene: TRBV18
j_gene: TRBJ2-3
CDR3aa: CASSPVSGGGTDTQYF

v_gene: TRBV7-2
j_gene: TRBJ2-5
CDR3aa: CASSLVGAYQETQYF

v_gene: TRBV7-2
j_gene: TRBJ2-3
CDR3aa: CASSPRQGSTDTQYF

v_gene: TRBV11-2
j_gene: TRBJ2-7
CDR3aa: CASSPGTGDDEQYF